The 32 T cell receptor beta chains in this list originate from one sample, sequenced in a study of T cells in Graves' hyperthyroidism and ophthalmopathy. Regions amplified from RNA transcripts were the TCR beta CDR3 regions. An initial round of RT-PCR targeting the TCR CDR3 relied on the HTBI primer set. TCRdb itself ran the multiplex PCR reads through MiXCR, one entry per CDR3 protein. This table holds roughly 420,000 distinct CDR3 sequences, approximately 13% found once. The sequenced sample consisted of blood. These receptors were collected from a woman in her late teens or twenties with Graves' hyperthyroidism.

J is TRBJ1-5 and V is TRBV5-5; TRBD1 agrees at 9 bases. CDR1 is SGHKS, CDR2 YYEKEE, per germline (reference sequence). The length of the CDR3 is 15 residues. V gave up 1 base and J gave up 7 bases; unmatched junction bases: 6. The CDR3 bases are TGTGCCAGCAGCTTGTCGGGACAGGGAGGGCAGCCCCAGCATTTT. Its translation: CASSLSGQGGQPQHF. The variable domain in full, with the rest retrieved from reference TRBV5-5 and TRBJ1-5, is DAGVTQSPTHLIKTRGQQVTLRCSPISGHKSVSWYQQVLGQGPQFIFQYYEKEERGRGNFPDRFSARQFPNYSSELNVNALLLGDSALYLCASSLSGQGGQPQHFGDGTRLSIL.

This sequence joins TRBV10-3 and TRBJ2-5, with D possibly being TRBD1 (6 bases). Germline assignment: CDR1 ENHRY and CDR2 SYGVKD. Trimming removed 10 bases at V and 3 bases at J, with 12 bases between. This CDR3 comprises 12 residues. The CDR3 here is CATKQGKETQYF. Written as DNA, the CDR3 is TGTGCCACAAAACAGGGAAAAGAGACCCAGTACTTC.

This clonotype was observed a few times. The rearrangement joins TRBV3-1 to TRBJ2-5; D may match TRBD1 or TRBD2 (7 bases each). In germline, CDR1 is LGHDT, CDR2 YNNKEL (reference sequence). Trimming removed 3 bases at V and 7 bases at J, with 21 bases between. The CDR3 is 16 amino acids. The CDR3 loop is CASSHLQGGRGGTQYF. The CDR3 DNA reads as TGTGCCAGCAGCCACTTGCAGGGGGGGAGAGGAGGGACCCAGTACTTC.

This clonotype was seen at least ten times. The CDR3 protein is CASSDFITTETQYF. CDR3 DNA: TGTGCCAGCAGTGATTTCATAACCACAGAGACCCAGTACTTC. V usage is TRBV6-1 and J usage is TRBJ2-5, with no clear D. The V end was cut by 3 bases, the J end by 4 bases, with 12 bases between. CDR3 length: 14 residues. Per the germline V gene, CDR1 is MNHNS and CDR2 is SASEGT.

This rearrangement joins TRBV9 to TRBJ2-7; D uncertain. Per the germline V gene, CDR1 is SGDLS and CDR2 is YYNGEE. The CDR3 covers 14 residues. V lost 0 bases and J lost 3, with 10 bases in between. This CDR3 reads CASSVASLDYEQYF. In nucleotides, the CDR3 is TGTGCCAGCAGCGTAGCTTCTTTGGACTACGAGCAGTACTTC.

This clonotype was seen repeatedly, ten times or more. The chain employs TRBV19 and TRBJ1-1; D not certain. Trimming removed 5 bases at V and 1 base at J, with 11 bases between. The CDR3 is 14 residues long. Looked up from germline, CDR1 is LNHDA and CDR2 is SQIVND (reference sequence). The CDR3 protein is CASSLWTENTEAFF. The CDR3 bases are TGTGCCAGTAGTCTGTGGACGGAGAACACTGAAGCTTTCTTT.

The V and J genes are TRBV7-9 and TRBJ1-3, with D uncertain. The germline V gene has CDR1 SEHNR and CDR2 FQNEAQ (reference sequence). Trimming cost V 2 bases and J 1 base, with 3 bases left between them. CDR3 length: 13 residues. DNA for the CDR3: TGTGCCAGCAGCTTATGGTCTGGAAACACCATATATTTT. The encoded protein is CASSLWSGNTIYF.

This clonotype was counted many times. V is TRBV27 and J is TRBJ2-1; D perhaps matches TRBD1 (5 bases). V lost 2 bases and J lost 5, with 7 bases in between. The CDR3 is made up of 13 amino acids. In germline, CDR1 is MNHEY, CDR2 SMNVEV (reference sequence). The CDR3 sequence is CASSLLTDNEQFF. The CDR3 DNA sequence: TGTGCCAGCAGTTTACTGACAGACAATGAGCAGTTCTTC.

At least ten counts were recorded for this clonotype. The J gene is TRBJ1-1, the V gene TRBV28; a possible D gene is TRBD1 (5 bases). The CDR3 runs 15 residues. CDR1 is MDHEN, CDR2 SYDVKM, per germline. V dropped 8 bases and J dropped 0 bases, with 16 bases sitting between them. CDR3 sequence: CASSSLGVMNTEAFF. The CDR3 coding sequence is TGTGCCAGCTCCAGTCTAGGGGTAATGAACACTGAAGCTTTCTTT.

This sequence joins TRBV18 and TRBJ2-6; TRBD1 might be the D (6 bases). This CDR3 has 15 residues. Germline values: CDR1 KGHSH, CDR2 LQKENI. The V and J ends lost 0 bases and 4 bases respectively, with 7 bases between them. The CDR3 bases are TGTGCCAGCTCACCACCGGGACAAGGGGCCAACGTCCTGACTTTC. Amino acid sequence: CASSPPGQGANVLTF.

This clonotype occurred many times. The chain couples TRBV6-1 to TRBJ1-6; 11 bases agree with TRBD1. Germline values: CDR1 MNHNS, CDR2 SASEGT. V shed 5 bases and J 8 bases; nucleotides not matched to a gene: 8. This CDR3 contains 16 residues. CDR3 sequence (DNA): TGTGCCAGCAGTCCACTTCCGGGACAGGGGGATTCACCCCTCCACTTT. Protein: CASSPLPGQGDSPLHF.

This chain uses TRBV20-1 with TRBJ2-3, with 12 nucleotides matching TRBD2. This CDR3 is 15 amino acids long. V lost 5 bases to trimming and J lost 9 bases; unmatched junction nucleotides: 12. Germline lookup yields CDR1 DFQATT and CDR2 SNEGSKA (reference sequence). CDR3 bases: TGCAGTGCTTTAGAGCTAGCGGGAGGGCCCGGCACGCAGTATTTT. This gives the protein CSALELAGGPGTQYF.

Ten or more counts support this clonotype. The chain carries TRBV12-3 or TRBV12-4 and TRBJ2-7, with 8 bases lining up with TRBD1. The CDR3 is made up of 13 amino acids. The J segment lost 6 bases and the V segment lost 5 bases, leaving 6 bases of the junction unmatched. CDR3 loop: CASSTTGVSEQYF. The CDR3, as DNA: TGTGCCAGCAGTACGACAGGGGTCAGCGAGCAGTACTTC.

This clonotype was recorded many times. The chain is built from TRBV7-2 and TRBJ2-2; 8 bases are shared with TRBD2. Per the germline V gene, CDR1 is SGHTA and CDR2 is FQGNSA. The CDR3 totals 15 residues. The V segment lost 2 bases and the J segment 4 bases; nucleotides outside the gene matches: 3. The CDR3, as DNA: TGTGCCAGCAGCTTAAAAACTAGCGGCACCGGGGAGCTGTTTTTT. Residues: CASSLKTSGTGELFF.

Ten or more counts support this clonotype. CDR3 in amino acids: CSARTGTSGSVYEQYF. The CDR3 nucleotides read TGCAGTGCTCGGACCGGGACTAGCGGGAGTGTGTACGAGCAGTACTTC. This chain joins TRBV20-1 and TRBJ2-7; 14 bases match TRBD2. Germline assignment: CDR1 DFQATT and CDR2 SNEGSKA (reference sequence). With 5 bases clipped from V and 4 bases from J, the junction kept 10 bases outside the gene matches. There are 16 residues in the CDR3.

In its sample, this clonotype was seen many times. The chain is built from TRBV10-3 and TRBJ2-5, with a weak D call TRBD1 (6 bases). The germline gives CDR1 ENHRY, CDR2 SYGVKD. CDR3 length: 14 amino acids. The V end was cut by 6 bases, the J end by 5 bases, with 16 bases between. This CDR3 reads CAISPTGGSETQYF. CDR3 coding DNA: TGTGCCATCAGCCCGACAGGAGGATCCGAGACCCAGTACTTC.

This clonotype was recorded at least ten times. V gene TRBV28 combines with J gene TRBJ2-1; perhaps TRBD2 as D (5 bases). Trimming took off 5 bases at V and 3 bases at J, with 17 bases between the two ends. Germline loops: CDR1 MDHEN, CDR2 SYDVKM. This CDR3 has 16 amino acids. CDR3 DNA sequence: TGTGCCAGCAGTCCACTCGACTACACCCTCTACAATGAGCAGTTCTTC. Amino acids: CASSPLDYTLYNEQFF.

This clonotype was counted many times. The genes are TRBV30 and TRBJ1-2; 7 nucleotides line up with TRBD1. The ends lost 0 bases at V and 5 bases at J; junction bases unmatched: 12. CDR1 GTSNPN and CDR2 SVGIG come from the germline V gene (reference sequence). The CDR3 runs 16 residues. The CDR3 region has the DNA TGTGCCTGGAGTGTTACATTACCGGGACAGACGTATGGCTACACCTTC. This codes for CAWSVTLPGQTYGYTF.

There are many counts of this clonotype. The CDR3 DNA reads TGTGCCAGCAGTTTAATTGGGCGAACGGATGGCTACACCTTC. Protein sequence: CASSLIGRTDGYTF. This sequence joins TRBV12-3 or TRBV12-4 and TRBJ1-2; no reliable D call. The V and J ends lost 2 bases and 6 bases respectively, with 13 bases between them. The length of the CDR3 is 14 residues.

Ten or more counts support this clonotype. V gene TRBV28 combines with J gene TRBJ2-3, with 9 bases matching TRBD2. The CDR3 runs 15 residues. With 4 bases clipped from V and 4 bases from J, the junction kept 6 bases outside the gene matches. CDR1 is MDHEN, CDR2 SYDVKM, per germline. CDR3 DNA sequence: TGTGCCAGCAGTTCCCCCGCGGGAGGGCCAGATACGCAGTATTTT. Its translation is CASSSPAGGPDTQYF.

This clonotype has only a few counts. This rearrangement joins TRBV28 to TRBJ1-2, with TRBD1 as a possible D gene (5 bases). Looked up from germline, CDR1 is MDHEN and CDR2 is SYDVKM. The CDR3 totals 14 residues. V was cut by 5 bases and J by 4 bases, with 14 bases left in between. CDR3 bases: TGTGCCAGCAGTCTCGGGACCTCGGGCTATGGCTACACCTTC. It encodes CASSLGTSGYGYTF.

This clonotype was counted only a few times. The chain has TRBV28 and TRBJ1-3; no clear D gene. The CDR3 spans 12 residues. V lost 5 bases to trimming and J lost 11 bases, with 13 bases between them. CDR1 is MDHEN and CDR2 is SYDVKM in the germline V gene. The CDR3 spells CASSGPGVSIYF. The DNA for the CDR3 is TGTGCCAGCAGTGGCCCCGGTGTCTCCATATATTTT.

This clonotype was seen at least ten times. The chain links TRBV6-6 to TRBJ2-3, with 9 bases lining up with TRBD2. CDR3 length: 17 residues. J gave up 2 bases and V 1 base, and 7 bases lay outside the gene matches. Per germline, CDR1 MNHNY and CDR2 SVGAGI (reference sequence). The CDR3 DNA follows: TGTGCCAGCAGTTACTTGTTCACTAGCGGGCACACAGATACGCAGTATTTT. This translates into CASSYLFTSGHTDTQYF.

The chain couples TRBV20-1 to TRBJ1-2, with TRBD1 matching over 7 bases. The CDR3 is 11 amino acids. J gave up 5 bases and V 6 bases, and 3 bases lay outside the gene matches. The germline V gene has CDR1 DFQATT and CDR2 SNEGSKA (reference sequence). The CDR3 reads CSARGRYGYTF. The CDR3 nucleotides read TGCAGTGCAAGGGGGCGTTATGGCTACACCTTC.

This chain connects TRBV5-8 to TRBJ1-5; a weak D match, TRBD1 (6 bases). The CDR3 covers 17 residues. From germline, CDR1 is SGHTS and CDR2 YDEGEE. V was trimmed by 4 bases and J by 0 bases, leaving 17 bases between them. Written as DNA, the CDR3 is TGTGCCAGCAGCCCCCGGGGGGGGCCTAATAGCAATCAGCCCCAGCATTTT. It codes for CASSPRGGPNSNQPQHF.

This clonotype has a count of ten or more. The chain has TRBV7-9 and TRBJ1-1, with D hard to call. CDR1 is SEHNR and CDR2 is FQNEAQ in the germline V gene (reference sequence). V was pared by 1 base and J by 1 base, with 13 bases between. The CDR3 totals 16 residues. The CDR3 DNA follows: TGTGCCAGCAGCTTAGGCGCCGAACGTGGGAACACTGAAGCTTTCTTT. Protein: CASSLGAERGNTEAFF.

There are a few counts of this clonotype. The rearrangement joins TRBV4-1 to TRBJ2-7; 8 bases fit TRBD2. CDR1 and CDR2 (germline): MGHRA, YSYEKL. This CDR3 comprises 15 residues. Unmatched junction bases numbered 8, after V lost 4 bases and J lost 3 bases. In DNA form, the CDR3 reads TGCGCCAGCAGCCTGGGGGTAGCGGGATACTACGAGCAGTACTTC. It yields the protein CASSLGVAGYYEQYF.

This clonotype has more than one count but fewer than ten. The chain recombines TRBV2 with TRBJ2-1; 10 bases match TRBD2. There are 15 residues in the CDR3. The J segment lost 7 bases and the V segment lost 8 bases, leaving 11 bases of the junction unmatched. Germline V gene lookup returns CDR1 SNHLY and CDR2 FYNNEI. The DNA of the CDR3 is TGTGCCAGCCTCCCCCTAGCGGGAGTCGGAAATGAGCAGTTCTTC. Translation gives CASLPLAGVGNEQFF. The variable domain in full, completed from reference TRBV2 and TRBJ2-1, reads EPEVTQTPSHQVTQMGQEVILRCVPISNHLYFYWYRQILGQKVEFLVSFYNNEISEKSEIFDDQFSVERPDGSNFTLKIRSTKLEDSAMYFCASLPLAGVGNEQFFGPGTRLTVL.

This clonotype has ten or more counts. This rearrangement joins TRBV20-1 to TRBJ2-5; 8 bases fit TRBD1. The CDR3 runs 14 residues. The germline CDR1 and CDR2 sequences are DFQATT and SNEGSKA (reference sequence). J lost 4 bases, V lost 5 bases, and 9 bases had no gene match. CDR3 DNA sequence: TGCAGTGCTCAAACAGGGGGAATTGGAGAGACCCAGTACTTC. It codes for CSAQTGGIGETQYF.

This clonotype has just a few counts. V is TRBV28 and J is TRBJ2-5, with D tentatively TRBD1 (5 bases). Germline lookup yields CDR1 MDHEN and CDR2 SYDVKM. This CDR3 contains 14 residues. V was pared by 7 bases and J by 9 bases, with 21 bases between. CDR3 loop: CASTQTRESGAQYF. Written as DNA, the CDR3 is TGTGCCAGCACCCAGACCAGGGAATCTGGGGCCCAGTACTTC.

The CDR3 is CSAGRGAGSEKLFF. The CDR3 coding sequence is TGCAGTGCCGGCCGGGGGGCGGGGAGTGAAAAACTGTTTTTT. The V gene is TRBV20-1, the J gene TRBJ1-4, with a possible D match to TRBD1 (6 bases). In germline, CDR1 is DFQATT, CDR2 SNEGSKA (reference sequence). Trimming shortened V by 6 bases and J by 7 bases, and 18 bases separated the two germline ends. The CDR3 extends over 14 amino acids.

This clonotype was counted only a few times. The chain uses TRBV3-1 and TRBJ1-1, with D unclear. The germline CDR1 and CDR2 sequences are LGHDT and YNNKEL (reference sequence). This CDR3 contains 15 residues. With 5 bases removed from V and 0 bases from J, the gap between germline ends came to 13 bases. DNA for the CDR3: TGTGCCAGCAGCGTATACGGCAGGATGAACACTGAAGCTTTCTTT. It encodes CASSVYGRMNTEAFF.